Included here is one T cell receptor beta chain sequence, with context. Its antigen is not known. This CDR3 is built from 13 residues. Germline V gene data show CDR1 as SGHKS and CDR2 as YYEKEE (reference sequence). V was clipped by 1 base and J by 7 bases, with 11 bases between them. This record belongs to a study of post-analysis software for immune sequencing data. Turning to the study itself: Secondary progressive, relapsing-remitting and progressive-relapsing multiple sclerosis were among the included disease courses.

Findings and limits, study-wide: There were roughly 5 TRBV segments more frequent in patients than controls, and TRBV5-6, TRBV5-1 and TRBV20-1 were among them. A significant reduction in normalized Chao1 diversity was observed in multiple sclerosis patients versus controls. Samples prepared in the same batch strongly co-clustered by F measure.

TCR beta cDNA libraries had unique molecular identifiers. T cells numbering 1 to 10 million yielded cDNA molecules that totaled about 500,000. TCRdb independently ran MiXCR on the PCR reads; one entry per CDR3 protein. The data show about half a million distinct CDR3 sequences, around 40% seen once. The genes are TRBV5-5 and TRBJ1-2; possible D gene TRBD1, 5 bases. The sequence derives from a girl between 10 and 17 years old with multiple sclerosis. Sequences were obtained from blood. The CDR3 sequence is CASSLSRVGGYTF. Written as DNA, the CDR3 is TGTGCCAGCAGCTTGTCCAGGGTTGGTGGCTACACCTTC.